Sequencing of this T cell receptor (beta chain) was carried out in a study of STAT5B mutations in CD4+ large granular lymphocyte leukemia. Study-wide findings and caveats: TRBV06-family usage was enriched in top patient clones (8/27) versus controls (2/35). Around 25% of private leukemic clonotypes occurred rarely in other patients' non-leukemic repertoires.

Source study methods: A productive frequency of 2.59 x 10-5 was the lowest detectable. Sequencing used immunoSEQ multiplex PCR; TCRdb keeps in-frame clones, though not all of them. V and J calls and clone size are those listed in that table; D and trimming were worked out from the DNA. Here the sample spans 30,000 to 35,000 clones, approximately 80% being singletons. The CDR3 runs 12 residues. With 5 bases removed from V and 0 bases from J, the gap between germline ends came to 3 bases. CDR1 is SGHTA, CDR2 FQGNSA, per germline. Comments on this clone: Its cognate antigen is unknown.

V gene TRBV7-2 combines with J gene TRBJ2-3, with D hard to call. This receptor was obtained from a human donor in good health. The sample consisted of CD4+ T cells from blood buffy coats. The CDR3 spells CASSQSTDTQYF. The CDR3 bases are TGTGCCAGCAGCCAAAGCACAGATACGCAGTATTTT. Full variable domain (remainder filled in from reference TRBV7-2 and TRBJ2-3): GAGVSQSPSNKVTEKGKDVELRCDPISGHTALYWYRQSLGQGLEFLIYFQGNSAPDKSGLPSDRFSAERTGGSVSTLTIQRTQQEDSAVYLCASSQSTDTQYFGPGTRLTVL.